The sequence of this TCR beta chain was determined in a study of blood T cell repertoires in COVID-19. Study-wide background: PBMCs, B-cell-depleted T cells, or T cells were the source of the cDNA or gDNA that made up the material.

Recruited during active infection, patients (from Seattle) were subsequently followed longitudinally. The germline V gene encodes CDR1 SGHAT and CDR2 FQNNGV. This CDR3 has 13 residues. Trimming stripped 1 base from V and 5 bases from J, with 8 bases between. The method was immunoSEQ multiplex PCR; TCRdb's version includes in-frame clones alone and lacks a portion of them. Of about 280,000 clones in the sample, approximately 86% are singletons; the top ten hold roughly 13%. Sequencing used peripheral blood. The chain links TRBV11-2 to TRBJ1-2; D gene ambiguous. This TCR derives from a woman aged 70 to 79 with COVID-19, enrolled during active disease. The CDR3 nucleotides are TGTGCCAGCAGCTTAGTATCCGGGTATGGCTACACCTTC. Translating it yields CASSLVSGYGYTF. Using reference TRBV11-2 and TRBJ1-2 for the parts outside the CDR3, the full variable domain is EAGVAQSPRYKIIEKRQSVAFWCNPISGHATLYWYQQILGQGPKLLIQFQNNGVVDDSQLPKDRFSAERLKGVDSTLKIQPAKLEDSAVYLCASSLVSGYGYTFGSGTRLTVV.